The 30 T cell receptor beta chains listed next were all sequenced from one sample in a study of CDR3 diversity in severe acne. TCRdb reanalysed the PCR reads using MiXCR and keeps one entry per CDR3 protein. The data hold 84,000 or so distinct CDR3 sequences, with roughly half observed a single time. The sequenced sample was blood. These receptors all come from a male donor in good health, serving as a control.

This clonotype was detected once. CDR3 loop: CASSLQMSSYNEQYF. Written as DNA, the CDR3 is TGCGCCAGCAGCCTCCAGATGAGCTCCTACAATGAGCAGTACTTC. The V gene is TRBV5-1, the J gene TRBJ2-1; no definite D call. The DNA end is more similar to TRBJ2-7, so the J call may be wrong. CDR1 and CDR2 (germline): SGHRS, YFSETQ. CDR3 size: 15 residues.

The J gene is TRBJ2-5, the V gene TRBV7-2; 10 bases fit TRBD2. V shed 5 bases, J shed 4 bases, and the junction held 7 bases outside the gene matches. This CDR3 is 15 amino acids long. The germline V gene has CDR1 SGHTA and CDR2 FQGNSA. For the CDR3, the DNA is TGTGCCAGCAGCCCGCGGACTAGCGGAGCAGAGACCCAGTACTTC. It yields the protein CASSPRTSGAETQYF.

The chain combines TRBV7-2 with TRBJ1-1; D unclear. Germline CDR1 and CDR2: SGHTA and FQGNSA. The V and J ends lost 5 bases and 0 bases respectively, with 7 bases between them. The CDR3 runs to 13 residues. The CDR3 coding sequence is TGTGCCAGCAGCACGTACCTGAACACTGAAGCTTTCTTT. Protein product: CASSTYLNTEAFF.

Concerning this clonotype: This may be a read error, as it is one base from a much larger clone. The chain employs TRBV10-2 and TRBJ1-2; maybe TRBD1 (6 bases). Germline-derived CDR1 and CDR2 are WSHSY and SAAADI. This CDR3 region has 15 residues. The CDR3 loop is CASGETTGWSYGYTF. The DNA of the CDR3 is TGCGCCAGCGGTGAAACGACAGGATGGAGCTATGGCTACACCTTC.

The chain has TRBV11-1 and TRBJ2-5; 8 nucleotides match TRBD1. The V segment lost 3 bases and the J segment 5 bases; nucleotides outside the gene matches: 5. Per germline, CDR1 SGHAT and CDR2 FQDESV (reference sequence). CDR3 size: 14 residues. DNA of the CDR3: TGTGCCAGCAGCTTCGGCGGACAGGGTGAGACCCAGTACTTC. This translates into CASSFGGQGETQYF.

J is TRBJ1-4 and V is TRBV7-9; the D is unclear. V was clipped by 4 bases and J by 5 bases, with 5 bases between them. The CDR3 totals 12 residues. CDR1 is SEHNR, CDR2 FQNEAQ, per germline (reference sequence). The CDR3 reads CASSSRNEKLFF. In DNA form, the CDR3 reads TGTGCCAGCAGCTCGCGGAATGAAAAACTGTTTTTT.

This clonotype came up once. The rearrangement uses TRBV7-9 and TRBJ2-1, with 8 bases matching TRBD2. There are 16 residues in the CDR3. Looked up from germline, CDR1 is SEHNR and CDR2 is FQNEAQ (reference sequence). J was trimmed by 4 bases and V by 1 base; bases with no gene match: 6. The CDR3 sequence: CASSLESGGRYNEQFF. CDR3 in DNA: TGTGCCAGCAGCTTAGAGTCGGGGGGGCGGTACAATGAGCAGTTCTTC. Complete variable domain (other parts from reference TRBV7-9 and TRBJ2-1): DTGVSQNPRHKITKRGQNVTFRCDPISEHNRLYWYRQTLGQGPEFLTYFQNEAQLEKSRLLSDRFSAERPKGSFSTLEIQRTEQGDSAMYLCASSLESGGRYNEQFFGPGTRLTVL.

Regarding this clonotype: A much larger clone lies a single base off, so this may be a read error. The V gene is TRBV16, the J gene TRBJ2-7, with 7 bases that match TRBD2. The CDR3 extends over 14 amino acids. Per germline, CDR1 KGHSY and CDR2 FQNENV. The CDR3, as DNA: TGTGCCAGCAGCCCTAGCGGTTCCTCCTACGTGCAGTACTTC. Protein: CASSPSGSSYVQYF.

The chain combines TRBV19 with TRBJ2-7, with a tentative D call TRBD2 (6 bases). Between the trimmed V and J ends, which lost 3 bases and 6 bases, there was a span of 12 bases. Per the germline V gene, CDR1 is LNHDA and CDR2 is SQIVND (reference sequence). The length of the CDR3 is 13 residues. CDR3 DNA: TGTGCCAGTAGTATGGCACTAGCTGGCGAGCAGTACTTC. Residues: CASSMALAGEQYF.

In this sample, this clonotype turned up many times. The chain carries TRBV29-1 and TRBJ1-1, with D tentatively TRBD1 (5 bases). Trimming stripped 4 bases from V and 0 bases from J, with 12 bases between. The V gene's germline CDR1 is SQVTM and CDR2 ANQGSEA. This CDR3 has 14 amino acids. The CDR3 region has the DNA TGCAGCGTTGTACTATGGGGCATGAACACTGAAGCTTTCTTT. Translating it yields CSVVLWGMNTEAFF.

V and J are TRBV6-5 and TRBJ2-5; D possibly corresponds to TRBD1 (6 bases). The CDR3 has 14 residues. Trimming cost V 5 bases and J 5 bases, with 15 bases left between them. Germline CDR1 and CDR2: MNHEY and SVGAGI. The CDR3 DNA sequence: TGTGCCAGCAGTGCTTCCAGGGGTAGGGAGACCCAGTACTTC. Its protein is CASSASRGRETQYF.

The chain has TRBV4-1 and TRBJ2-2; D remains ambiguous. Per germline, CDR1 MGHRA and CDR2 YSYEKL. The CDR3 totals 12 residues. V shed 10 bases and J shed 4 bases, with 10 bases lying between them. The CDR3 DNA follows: TGCGCCAACAGTGTCCTCACCGGGGAGCTGTTTTTT. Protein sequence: CANSVLTGELFF.

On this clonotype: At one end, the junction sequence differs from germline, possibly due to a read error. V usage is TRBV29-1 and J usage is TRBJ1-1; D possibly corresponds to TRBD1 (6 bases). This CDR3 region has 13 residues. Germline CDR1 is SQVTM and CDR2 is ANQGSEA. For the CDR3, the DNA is TGCAGCGTTACAGGGAATATGAACACTGAAGCTCTCTTT. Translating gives CSVTGNMNTEALF.

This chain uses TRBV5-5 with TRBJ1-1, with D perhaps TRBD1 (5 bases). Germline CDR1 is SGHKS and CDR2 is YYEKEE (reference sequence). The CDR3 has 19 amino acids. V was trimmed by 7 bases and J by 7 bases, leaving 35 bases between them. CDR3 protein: CASGPGLAEMNTGELEAFF. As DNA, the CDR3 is TGTGCCAGCGGCCCGGGACTAGCGGAGATGAACACCGGGGAGCTTGAAGCTTTCTTT.

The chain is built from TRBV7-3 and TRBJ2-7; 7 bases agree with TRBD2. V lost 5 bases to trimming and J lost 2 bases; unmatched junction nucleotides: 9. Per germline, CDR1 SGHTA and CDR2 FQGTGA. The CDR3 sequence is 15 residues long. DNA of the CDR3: TGTGCCAGCAGCAAGCCTAGCGGTGCAACCTACGAGCAGTACTTC. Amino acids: CASSKPSGATYEQYF.

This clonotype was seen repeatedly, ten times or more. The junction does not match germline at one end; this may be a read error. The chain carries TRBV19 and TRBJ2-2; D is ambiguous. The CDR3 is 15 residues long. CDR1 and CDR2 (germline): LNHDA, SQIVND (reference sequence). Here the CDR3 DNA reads TGTGCCAGTAGTATAGACTCGGCCGTCACCGAGGAGCTGTTTTTT. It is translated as CASSIDSAVTEELFF.

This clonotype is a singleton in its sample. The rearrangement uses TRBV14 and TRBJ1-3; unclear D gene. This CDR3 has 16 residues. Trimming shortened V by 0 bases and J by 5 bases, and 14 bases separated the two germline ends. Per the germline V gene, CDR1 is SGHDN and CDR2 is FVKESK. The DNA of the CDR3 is TGTGCCAGCAGCCAAGATCGATTCGTTGATCGAAACACCATATATTTT. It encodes CASSQDRFVDRNTIYF.

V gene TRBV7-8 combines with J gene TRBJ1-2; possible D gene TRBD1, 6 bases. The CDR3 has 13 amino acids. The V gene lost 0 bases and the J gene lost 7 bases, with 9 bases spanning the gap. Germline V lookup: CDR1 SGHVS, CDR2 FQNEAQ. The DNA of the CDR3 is TGTGCCAGCAGCTTAGCAGCAGGGGCTGGCTACACCTTC. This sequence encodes CASSLAAGAGYTF.

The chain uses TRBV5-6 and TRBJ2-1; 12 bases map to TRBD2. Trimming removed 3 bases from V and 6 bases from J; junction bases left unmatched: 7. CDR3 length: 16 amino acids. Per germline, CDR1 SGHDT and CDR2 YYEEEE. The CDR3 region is CASSSPGGLAGNEQFF. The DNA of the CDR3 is TGTGCCAGCAGCTCCCCCGGGGGACTAGCGGGCAATGAGCAGTTCTTC.

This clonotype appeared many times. Here the CDR3 reads CASSLVVANTEAFF. The CDR3 DNA sequence: TGTGCCAGCAGCTTAGTTGTAGCGAACACTGAAGCTTTCTTT. The genes are TRBV11-2 and TRBJ1-1; D gene unclear. The ends were cut back, 1 base at V and 1 base at J, with 7 bases in the middle. The germline gives CDR1 SGHAT, CDR2 FQNNGV. The CDR3 contains 14 residues.

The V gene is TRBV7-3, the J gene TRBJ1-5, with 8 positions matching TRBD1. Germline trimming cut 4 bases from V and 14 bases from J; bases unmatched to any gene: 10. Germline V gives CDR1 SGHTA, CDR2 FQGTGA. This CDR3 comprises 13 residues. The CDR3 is CASSSQGAQDEHF. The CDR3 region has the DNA TGTGCCAGCAGCTCGCAGGGGGCGCAAGATGAGCATTTT.

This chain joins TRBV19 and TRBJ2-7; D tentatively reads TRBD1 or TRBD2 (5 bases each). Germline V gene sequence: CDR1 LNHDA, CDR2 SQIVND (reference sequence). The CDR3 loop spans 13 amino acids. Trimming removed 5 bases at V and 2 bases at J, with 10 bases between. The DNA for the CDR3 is TGTGCCAGTAGTCCCAGGGAGACCTACGAGCAGTACTTC. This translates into CASSPRETYEQYF. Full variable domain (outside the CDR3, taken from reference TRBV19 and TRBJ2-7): DGGITQSPKYLFRKEGQNVTLSCEQNLNHDAMYWYRQDPGQGLRLIYYSQIVNDFQKGDIAEGYSVSREKKESFPLTVTSAQKNPTAFYLCASSPRETYEQYFGPGTRLTVT.

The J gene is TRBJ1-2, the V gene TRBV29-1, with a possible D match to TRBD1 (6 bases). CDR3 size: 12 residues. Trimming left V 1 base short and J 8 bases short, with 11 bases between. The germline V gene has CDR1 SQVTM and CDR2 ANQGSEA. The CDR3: CSVEGGARGYTF. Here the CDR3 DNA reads TGCAGCGTTGAAGGGGGGGCCCGCGGCTACACCTTC.

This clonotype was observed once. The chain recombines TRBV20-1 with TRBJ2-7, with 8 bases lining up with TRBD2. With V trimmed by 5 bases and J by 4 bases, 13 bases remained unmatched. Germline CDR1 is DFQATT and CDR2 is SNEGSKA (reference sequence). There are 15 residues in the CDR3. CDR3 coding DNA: TGCAGTGCTCTCCCTGGGAAGCGGGGGTTGTACGAGCAGTACTTC. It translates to CSALPGKRGLYEQYF.

The CDR3, as DNA: TGCGCCAGCGGCGGGCACACCGGGGAGCTGTTTTTT. It yields the protein CASGGHTGELFF. The chain is built from TRBV5-1 and TRBJ2-2, with D possibly TRBD2 on 5 matching bases. Between the trimmed V and J ends, which lost 7 bases and 3 bases, there was a span of 7 bases. Per the germline V gene, CDR1 is SGHRS and CDR2 is YFSETQ. The CDR3 is 12 amino acids.

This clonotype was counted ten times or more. The CDR3, as DNA: TGTGCCAGCAGACCGGGACAGGGAAGGACTAGCGGCTACGAGCAGTACTTC. This translates into CASRPGQGRTSGYEQYF. The chain couples TRBV25-1 to TRBJ2-7; the D gene is possibly TRBD2 (10 bases). The V gene lost 6 bases and the J gene lost 3 bases, with 24 bases spanning the gap. The CDR3 extends over 17 amino acids. Germline-derived CDR1 and CDR2 are MGHDK and SYGVNS.

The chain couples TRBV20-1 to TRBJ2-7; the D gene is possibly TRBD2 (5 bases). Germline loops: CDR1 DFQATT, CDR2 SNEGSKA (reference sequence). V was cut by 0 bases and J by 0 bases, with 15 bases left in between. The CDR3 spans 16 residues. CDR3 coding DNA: TGCAGTGCTAGAGAGAGCGGAGACTCCCGCTCCTACGAGCAGTACTTC. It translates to CSARESGDSRSYEQYF.

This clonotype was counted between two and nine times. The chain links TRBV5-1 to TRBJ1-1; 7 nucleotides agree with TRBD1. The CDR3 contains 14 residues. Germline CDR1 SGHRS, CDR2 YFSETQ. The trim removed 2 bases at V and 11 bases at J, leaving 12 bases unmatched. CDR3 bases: TGCGCCAGCAGCTTCGAAGGCAGGGGGATGGAGGCTTTCTTT. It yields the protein CASSFEGRGMEAFF.

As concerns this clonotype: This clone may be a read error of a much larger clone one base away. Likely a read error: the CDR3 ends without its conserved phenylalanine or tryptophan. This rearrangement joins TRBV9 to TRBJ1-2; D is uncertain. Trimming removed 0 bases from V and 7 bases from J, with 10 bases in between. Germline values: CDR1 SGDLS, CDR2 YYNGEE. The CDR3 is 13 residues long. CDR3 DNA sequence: TGTGCCAGCAGCGTAGCGGAAGGAAGTGGCTACACCTCC. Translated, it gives CASSVAEGSGYTS.

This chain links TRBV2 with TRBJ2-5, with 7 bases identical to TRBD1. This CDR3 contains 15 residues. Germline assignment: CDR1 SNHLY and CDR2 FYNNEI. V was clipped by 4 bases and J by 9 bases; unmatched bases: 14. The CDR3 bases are TGTGCCAGCAGTGGGGTACAGGGGTTTAATCAGCCCCAGTACTTC. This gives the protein CASSGVQGFNQPQYF.